The present TCR beta chain was sequenced within a study of radiation and T cells in renal cell carcinoma. The CDR3 has 14 residues. The J segment lost 2 bases and the V segment lost 5 bases, leaving 5 bases of the junction unmatched. CDR1 and CDR2 (germline): MNHNY, SVGAGI (reference sequence). General observations from the study: In blood, top tumor clones expanded by 2 weeks, shrinking by 4.

Time point here: blood 4 weeks post-SBRT, at nephrectomy. Stated treatment: 15 Gy SBRT to primary tumor, nephrectomy 4 weeks later. After SBRT, blood was collected at 2 and 4 weeks, plus baseline. The patient's renal cell carcinoma had clear cell pathology. Generated by immunoSEQ multiplex PCR, the TCRdb table keeps only in-frame clones and is missing some. The data show approximately 90,000 clones, around four fifths seen once. In the case of this clone: Antigen specificity is unknown.

The rearrangement joins TRBV6-6 to TRBJ2-5; 7 nucleotides line up with TRBD2. This TCR was sampled from a man aged 50 or older with renal cell carcinoma. Sample: blood, taken from a patient whose treatment included radiotherapy and nephrectomy. CDR3 sequence reads: CASSTTSRQETQYF. The CDR3, as DNA: TGTGCCAGCAGTACGACTAGCAGGCAAGAGACCCAGTACTTC.